This T cell receptor (beta chain) was recorded in a study of T-cell memory formation after mild COVID-19. Overall study results and limits: Clones that contracted clustered mainly in CM and EM if CD4+ and in EMRA if CD8+.

Worth noting for this clonotype: Its antigen remains unknown.

TCRdb processed the 5' RACE reads anew with MiXCR; each CDR3 protein has one entry. The table has fewer than 600,000 distinct CDR3 sequences, less than 25% seen once; the top ten hold approximately 8.4%. The clonotype was recovered from an adult woman who had mild COVID-19 (a few samples of this study predate the infection). Cell type and time point are not known. Input material: PBMCs or a T cell subset sorted from them (not recorded which).

The DNA for the CDR3 is TGTGCCAGCAGTTTAAGACAGGGAACTAGCAATCAGCCCCAGCATTTT. This codes for CASSLRQGTSNQPQHF. The chain uses TRBV27 and TRBJ1-5; the match to TRBD1 covers 7 bases. Trimming at V came to 2 bases and at J to 0 bases, leaving 4 bases not matched to a gene. The CDR3 covers 16 residues. Germline-derived CDR1 and CDR2 are MNHEY and SMNVEV (reference sequence).